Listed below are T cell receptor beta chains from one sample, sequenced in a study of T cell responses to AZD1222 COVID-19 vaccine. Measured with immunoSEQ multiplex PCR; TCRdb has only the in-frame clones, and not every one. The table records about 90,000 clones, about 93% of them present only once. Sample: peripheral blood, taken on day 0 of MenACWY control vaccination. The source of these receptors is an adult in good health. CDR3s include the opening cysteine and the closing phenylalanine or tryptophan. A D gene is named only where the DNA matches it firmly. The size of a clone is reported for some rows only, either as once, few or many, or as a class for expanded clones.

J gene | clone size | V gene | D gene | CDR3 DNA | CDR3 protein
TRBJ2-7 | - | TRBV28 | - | TGTGCCAGCAGCTTGCCACGGAGAGGAGGGTCTTACGAGCAGTACTTC | CASSLPRRGGSYEQYF
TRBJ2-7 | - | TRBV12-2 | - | TGTGCAAGTCGACCTCCGACAGGCCCGAGCTCCTACGAGCAGTACTTC | CASRPPTGPSSYEQYF
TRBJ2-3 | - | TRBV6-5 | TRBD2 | TGTGCCAGCCCGCCGGGAGGGTTCCCAGATACGCAGTATTTT | CASPPGGFPDTQYF
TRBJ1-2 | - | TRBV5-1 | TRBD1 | TGCGCCAGCAGTCCCGACAGGGTGCGCGGCTACACCTTC | CASSPDRVRGYTF
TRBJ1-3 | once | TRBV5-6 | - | TGTGCCAGCAGCGAGGGGACGGGAGAGGTTGGAAACACCATATATTTT | CASSEGTGEVGNTIYF
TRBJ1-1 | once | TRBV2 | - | TGTGCCAGCAGTCCAAGACGGAACACTGAAGCTTTCTTT | CASSPRRNTEAFF
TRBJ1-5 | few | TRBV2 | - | TGTGCCAGCAATAGGGCGGGTAATCAGCCCCAGCATTTT | CASNRAGNQPQHF
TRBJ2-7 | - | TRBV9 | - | TGTGCCAGCAGCGTACAAGCTAGGGCCTACGAGCAGTACTTC | CASSVQARAYEQYF
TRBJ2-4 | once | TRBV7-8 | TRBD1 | TGTGCCAGCAGCCTGGGGACAGGGGCTCTGGACATTCAGTACTTC | CASSLGTGALDIQYF
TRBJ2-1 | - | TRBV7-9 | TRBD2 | TGTGCCAGCAGCTTCGGGACTAGCGGGAACAATGAGCAGTTCTTC | CASSFGTSGNNEQFF
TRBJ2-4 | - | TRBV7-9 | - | TGTGCCAGCAGCTTAGGGAGAAACATTCAGTACTTC | CASSLGRNIQYF